This T cell receptor (beta chain) was found in a study of vaccination effects on CD4 cells after COVID-19. Study details: All participants had two doses of either the BNT162b2 or mRNA-1273 vaccine.

This clone was detected only once. Antigen specificity is unknown. Libraries were prepared by immunoSEQ multiplex PCR; TCRdb keeps only in-frame clonotypes and omits some of them. The data show around 50,000 clones, roughly three quarters seen once. Expansion with viral peptide pools was applied to antigen-specific CD4+ T cells by the ViraFEST assay prior to sequencing. After more than 8 days in culture, the CD4+ T cells were isolated. The individual was infected with SARS-CoV-2 between March and December 2020, as confirmed by PCR. On days 3 and 7, fresh IL-2 medium replaced half the medium. Germline values: CDR1 SGHNT, CDR2 YENEEA. This CDR3 spans 16 amino acids. Trimming at V came to 1 base and at J to 3 bases, leaving 8 bases not matched to a gene. Study-wide findings and caveats: The study found marked clonal contraction of infection- and vaccine-induced clones late after vaccination.

Source: CD4+ T cells from PBMCs cultured with HIV peptides, taken before COVID-19 vaccination. Stated subset: HIV-1 Nef peptide pool negative control/reference culture. This clonotype was obtained from a human donor who had a prior SARS-CoV-2 infection. The chain joins TRBV11-3 to TRBJ2-7; 8 bases agree with TRBD2. CDR3 coding DNA: TGTGCCAGCAGCTTAGGGGGGGGACTAGTTATCTACGAGCAGTACTTC. This codes for CASSLGGGLVIYEQYF.